Each of the 18 T cell receptor beta chains below was sequenced from the same sample in a study of blood T cell repertoires in COVID-19. The table came from immunoSEQ multiplex PCR; TCRdb's copy has only in-frame clones and leaves some out. The sample consists of 110,000 to 150,000 clones, 70% to 80% of them appearing once. Specimen: peripheral blood. Source of these receptors: a woman aged 70 to 79 with COVID-19, enrolled during active disease.

The chain employs TRBV5-1 and TRBJ1-1; 7 bases fit TRBD1. Trimming took 4 bases from V and 4 from J; bases not matched to a gene: 4. Germline lookup yields CDR1 SGHRS and CDR2 YFSETQ. This CDR3 has 13 amino acids. This chain's CDR3 is CASSLDRRTEAFF. The CDR3, as DNA: TGCGCCAGCAGCCTGGACAGGCGCACTGAAGCTTTCTTT. Using reference TRBV5-1 and TRBJ1-1 for the parts outside the CDR3, the full variable domain is KAGVTQTPRYLIKTRGQQVTLSCSPISGHRSVSWYQQTPGQGLQFLFEYFSETQRNKGNFPGRFSGRQFSNSRSEMNVSTLELGDSALYLCASSLDRRTEAFFGQGTRLTVV.

The V call is TRBV19, the J call TRBJ1-1; 8 bases agree with TRBD1. The CDR3 extends over 16 amino acids. V shed 5 bases and J 3 bases; nucleotides not matched to a gene: 11. Germline V CDR1 and CDR2: LNHDA, SQIVND (reference sequence). The CDR3 loop is CASSFRGRGADTEAFF. CDR3 coding DNA: TGTGCCAGTAGTTTCAGGGGGCGCGGGGCGGACACTGAAGCTTTCTTT.

The table lists this clone with many counts. The V gene is TRBV6-5, the J gene TRBJ1-3, with TRBD1 identical over 7 bases. V trimming: 5 bases; J trimming: 7 bases; junction bases outside the gene matches: 11. Germline-derived CDR1 and CDR2 are MNHEY and SVGAGI. The CDR3 runs to 15 residues. CDR3 DNA: TGTGCCAGCAGTCGCTCCGACAGGGTGGTCAACACCATATATTTT. The encoded protein is CASSRSDRVVNTIYF.

The chain recombines TRBV9 with TRBJ2-1; TRBD2 matches at 9 bases. This CDR3 spans 15 amino acids. The junction had 4 bases not matched to a gene; V was cut back by 3 bases and J by 3 bases. Germline V gene sequence: CDR1 SGDLS, CDR2 YYNGEE. CDR3 DNA sequence: TGTGCCAGCAGCGAGAGCGGGGGGAACTACAATGAGCAGTTCTTC. It yields the protein CASSESGGNYNEQFF.

V usage is TRBV10-3 and J usage is TRBJ1-2; possibly TRBD1 for D (6 bases). Trimming removed 6 bases at V and 2 bases at J, with 13 bases between. From germline, CDR1 is ENHRY and CDR2 SYGVKD. The CDR3 runs to 14 residues. The CDR3 bases are TGTGCCATCAGGGCCACAGGGATCAACTATGGCTACACCTTC. Translating it yields CAIRATGINYGYTF.

This sequence joins TRBV5-5 and TRBJ2-5, with D possibly matching TRBD2 (5 bases). The length of the CDR3 is 15 residues. V was pared by 5 bases and J by 1 base, with 15 bases between. Germline assignment: CDR1 SGHKS and CDR2 YYEKEE (reference sequence). CDR3 loop: CASRPALGSQETQYF. In DNA form, the CDR3 reads TGTGCCAGCAGACCTGCACTAGGATCCCAAGAGACCCAGTACTTC.

The sample holds one count of this clone. The rearrangement joins TRBV7-9 to TRBJ1-6; 8 bases are shared with TRBD1. Per germline, CDR1 SEHNR and CDR2 FQNEAQ (reference sequence). Trimming took 4 bases from V and 11 from J; bases not matched to a gene: 16. The CDR3 runs 17 residues. CDR3: CASSSALAGGVRTPLHF. The CDR3 coding sequence is TGTGCCAGCAGCTCCGCCTTGGCAGGGGGCGTCAGGACACCCCTCCACTTT.

V is TRBV5-6 and J is TRBJ1-2; 8 bases agree with TRBD1. This CDR3 spans 14 amino acids. The germline CDR1 and CDR2 sequences are SGHDT and YYEEEE. V lost 3 bases and J lost 8; bases outside the gene matches: 9. The CDR3 DNA reads TGTGCCAGCAGCTCACAACTAGGACAGGGCGGCTACACCTTC. This codes for CASSSQLGQGGYTF.

The V call is TRBV5-6, the J call TRBJ2-5; D might be TRBD1 (5 bases). The CDR3 runs to 15 residues. Germline CDR1 is SGHDT and CDR2 is YYEEEE. V gave up 4 bases and J gave up 1 base, with 14 bases separating them. As DNA, the CDR3 is TGTGCCAGCAGCCCAGAGACAGAGCTCCAAGAGACCCAGTACTTC. Encoded protein: CASSPETELQETQYF.

This chain uses TRBV12-3 or TRBV12-4 with TRBJ2-1; D is perhaps TRBD1 (6 bases). The CDR3 length is 11 residues. V was trimmed by 5 bases and J by 8 bases, leaving 7 bases between them. The CDR3 protein is CASSHRDEQFF. CDR3 sequence (DNA): TGTGCCAGCAGTCACAGGGATGAGCAGTTCTTC.

V and J are TRBV27 and TRBJ1-5; D might be TRBD1 (5 bases). Looked up from germline, CDR1 is MNHEY and CDR2 is SMNVEV (reference sequence). V was pared by 6 bases and J by 6 bases, with 12 bases between. The length of the CDR3 is 13 residues. CDR3 sequence reads: CASRVGGGQPQHF. CDR3 bases: TGTGCCAGCAGGGTCGGGGGGGGTCAGCCCCAGCATTTT.

This chain connects TRBV27 to TRBJ1-6; the D is unclear. The CDR3 covers 12 residues. V lost 6 bases and J lost 9, with 9 bases in between. The V gene's germline CDR1 is MNHEY and CDR2 SMNVEV (reference sequence). The CDR3: CASRLGSSPLHF. The DNA of the CDR3 is TGTGCCAGCAGGCTCGGTAGTTCACCCCTCCACTTT.

The chain uses TRBV6-5 and TRBJ1-1, with 9 bases aligning to TRBD1. V lost 6 bases to trimming and J lost 1 base; unmatched junction nucleotides: 3. Germline lookup yields CDR1 MNHEY and CDR2 SVGAGI. This CDR3 region has 14 residues. The CDR3 is CASRLTGGNTEAFF. The CDR3, as DNA: TGTGCCAGCAGGCTGACAGGGGGGAACACTGAAGCTTTCTTT.

CDR3 region: CASRGPMNTEAFF. DNA for the CDR3: TGTGCCAGTAGGGGGCCCATGAACACTGAAGCTTTCTTT. This sequence joins TRBV19 and TRBJ1-1; tentative D call: TRBD1 (5 bases). The CDR3 contains 13 residues. The V gene's germline CDR1 is LNHDA and CDR2 SQIVND (reference sequence). V was cut by 6 bases and J by 0 bases, with 8 bases left in between.

The rearrangement links TRBV5-8 to TRBJ1-2; D not resolved. The CDR3 runs to 14 residues. V was trimmed by 0 bases and J by 8 bases, leaving 14 bases between them. Germline V gene data show CDR1 as SGHTS and CDR2 as YDEGEE. CDR3 amino acids: CASSLDFRLMGYTF. CDR3 in DNA: TGTGCCAGCAGCTTGGATTTCAGGCTGATGGGCTACACCTTC.

The V call is TRBV29-1, the J call TRBJ1-2; 8 nucleotides agree with TRBD1. This CDR3 contains 13 residues. The V segment lost 6 bases and the J segment 0 bases; nucleotides outside the gene matches: 3. Germline assignment: CDR1 SQVTM and CDR2 ANQGSEA. The CDR3: CSVGQETNYGYTF. The CDR3 region has the DNA TGCAGCGTGGGACAGGAGACTAACTATGGCTACACCTTC.

This clone turned up a few times. This sequence joins TRBV5-5 and TRBJ1-1; 9 nucleotides match TRBD1. The CDR3 has 15 residues. V trimming: 4 bases; J trimming: 4 bases; junction bases outside the gene matches: 8. Germline V gene sequence: CDR1 SGHKS, CDR2 YYEKEE (reference sequence). Written as DNA, the CDR3 is TGTGCCAGCAGCCGAGGGACAGGGAGTAGCACTGAAGCTTTCTTT. As protein: CASSRGTGSSTEAFF.

V gene TRBV2 combines with J gene TRBJ2-7; weak D call: TRBD2 (5 bases). CDR3 size: 13 residues. Trimming removed 3 bases at V and 8 bases at J, with 14 bases between. CDR1 is SNHLY and CDR2 is FYNNEI in the germline V gene. CDR3 in DNA: TGTGCCAGCAGTGATGACGGACGGGAACAGCAGTACTTC. It codes for CASSDDGREQQYF.